Listed below are T cell receptor beta chains from one sample, sequenced in a study of blood T cell repertoires in COVID-19. Method: immunoSEQ multiplex PCR; TCRdb's copy keeps in-frame clones and lacks some. Of 190,000 or so clones listed, more than 70% are singletons. Sequencing input: peripheral blood. These receptor sequences come from a man aged 40-55 years with active or convalescent COVID-19. Each CDR3 is given with its conserved first and last residue. D genes are given only for firm matches. Size is omitted from some rows. Given values are once, few, many or a class for expanded clones.

J,D,size,V,CDR3,DNA
TRBJ2-6,TRBD1,.,TRBV29-1,CSVGNRDRGRSGANVLTF,TGCAGCGTTGGGAATAGGGACAGGGGCAGATCTGGGGCCAACGTCCTGACTTTC
TRBJ1-2,.,.,TRBV7-9,CASSLDGTADYGYTF,TGTGCCAGCAGCTTAGATGGTACGGCGGACTATGGCTACACCTTC
TRBJ2-5,.,.,TRBV7-3,CASSFGGPIGGAETQYF,TGTGCCAGCAGCTTCGGTGGACCGATTGGCGGGGCGGAGACCCAGTACTTC
TRBJ1-6,.,few,TRBV15,CATSNPQGSPLHF,TGTGCCACCAGCAATCCACAGGGATCACCCCTCCACTTT
TRBJ1-5,TRBD1,.,TRBV10-3,CAISESKQGQGAPVSNQPQHF,TGTGCCATCAGTGAGTCGAAACAAGGACAGGGGGCTCCCGTAAGCAATCAGCCCCAGCATTTT
TRBJ2-4,TRBD1,.,TRBV5-6,CASSWDRKNIQYF,TGTGCCAGCAGTTGGGACAGGAAAAACATTCAGTACTTC
TRBJ1-1,.,.,TRBV9,CASSEIRTESAFF,TGTGCCAGCAGCGAGATACGAACAGAGTCAGCTTTCTTT
TRBJ1-1,.,.,TRBV5-1,CASNLGPGEAFF,TGCGCCAGCAACCTGGGGCCCGGTGAAGCTTTCTTT
TRBJ2-7,.,.,TRBV7-9,CASSGGPYEQYF,TGTGCCAGTTCCGGGGGACCCTACGAGCAGTACTTC
TRBJ1-2,TRBD1,.,TRBV6-5,CASSYSDRGLDYGYTF,TGTGCCAGCAGTTACTCGGACAGGGGGCTCGACTATGGCTACACCTTC
TRBJ1-4,.,.,TRBV24-1,CATEDKNEKLFF,TGTGCCACCGAGGACAAGAATGAAAAACTGTTTTTT
TRBJ1-2,TRBD1,.,TRBV19,CASSETGGSNYGYTF,TGTGCCAGTAGTGAGACAGGGGGCTCTAACTATGGCTACACCTTC
TRBJ2-1,TRBD2,.,TRBV20-1,CSADLAEQFF,TGCAGTGCCGACCTAGCGGAACAGTTCTTC
TRBJ2-7,TRBD1,once,TRBV13,CASSMTGPSSYEQYF,TGTGCCAGCAGCATGACAGGGCCCTCTTCCTACGAGCAGTACTTC
TRBJ2-5,TRBD1,.,TRBV7-3,CASSSTGTAEETQYF,TGTGCCAGCAGCTCTACCGGGACAGCTGAAGAGACCCAGTACTTC
TRBJ1-4,.,.,TRBV15,CATSSPRTAEGEKLFF,TGTGCCACCAGCAGTCCCCGGACAGCCGAAGGTGAAAAACTGTTTTTT
TRBJ2-5,TRBD1,.,TRBV11-2,CASSPGTGRQETQYF,TGTGCCAGCAGCCCCGGGACAGGGCGACAAGAGACCCAGTACTTC
TRBJ1-5,TRBD1,.,TRBV5-8,CASSWDSYSNQPQHF,TGTGCCAGCAGCTGGGACAGTTATAGCAATCAGCCCCAGCATTTT
TRBJ2-5,TRBD2,few,TRBV11-2,CASSLDLTTSGETQYF,TGTGCCAGCAGCTTAGATTTAACGACTAGCGGAGAGACCCAGTACTTC
TRBJ2-3,TRBD2,.,TRBV2,CASSEEAAGGDLPSQYF,TGTGCCAGCAGTGAAGAGGCAGCGGGGGGGGATCTACCATCACAGTATTTT
TRBJ1-1,.,.,TRBV12-5,CASGSQGFAEAFF,TGTGCTAGTGGCTCGCAGGGGTTCGCTGAAGCTTTCTTT
TRBJ2-2,TRBD1,.,TRBV29-1,CSVLGGPGELFF,TGCAGCGTTCTAGGGGGCCCCGGGGAGCTGTTTTTT
TRBJ1-2,TRBD1,.,TRBV6-5,CASARQGYGYTF,TGTGCCAGCGCCCGACAGGGGTATGGCTACACCTTC
TRBJ1-5,.,.,TRBV6-5,CASRPGQYSNQPQHF,TGTGCCAGCAGACCCGGACAGTATAGCAATCAGCCCCAGCATTTT
TRBJ2-3,TRBD2,once,TRBV6-2/TRBV6-3,CASSSAGLAGTDTQYF,TGTGCCAGCAGTTCCGCGGGACTAGCAGGAACAGATACGCAGTATTTT
TRBJ1-3,.,.,TRBV30,CAWSPLGPPGNTIYF,TGTGCCTGGAGTCCGTTGGGGCCTCCTGGAAACACCATATATTTT
TRBJ2-2,TRBD1,.,TRBV7-3,CASRATGAPGELFF,TGTGCCAGCAGAGCGACAGGGGCCCCCGGGGAGCTGTTTTTT
TRBJ2-2,TRBD2,.,TRBV5-4,CASRRGGGDTGELFF,TGTGCCAGCAGACGGGGGGGCGGAGACACCGGGGAGCTGTTTTTT
TRBJ2-3,.,.,TRBV7-9,CASSLAQRFGDTQYF,TGTGCCAGCAGCTTAGCGCAGCGGTTCGGAGATACGCAGTATTTT
TRBJ1-2,TRBD1,.,TRBV3-1/TRBV3-2,CASSQGGQGTHYGYTF,TGTGCCAGCAGCCAAGGGGGACAGGGTACCCACTATGGCTACACCTTC
TRBJ2-5,TRBD1,.,TRBV9,CASSPGTGEGKETQYF,TGTGCCAGCAGCCCCGGGACAGGTGAGGGCAAAGAGACCCAGTACTTC
TRBJ2-2,.,.,TRBV7-3,CASSPQGQSNTGELFF,TGTGCCAGCAGTCCGCAGGGGCAATCAAACACCGGGGAGCTGTTTTTT
TRBJ2-6,TRBD2,.,TRBV30,CAWSVPGLRSGANVLTF,TGTGCCTGGAGTGTACCGGGACTACGCTCTGGGGCCAACGTCCTGACTTTC
TRBJ1-4,.,.,TRBV27,CASSLSLNEKLFF,TGTGCCAGCAGTTTATCTTTAAATGAAAAACTGTTTTTT
TRBJ1-3,.,.,TRBV25-1,CASSESRIEINTIYF,TGTGCCAGCAGTGAATCGCGCATCGAGATAAACACCATATATTTT
TRBJ2-4,.,.,TRBV2,CASSEVTTVAKNIQYF,TGTGCCAGCAGTGAGGTGACAACTGTAGCCAAAAACATTCAGTACTTC
TRBJ1-1,TRBD1,.,TRBV18,CASSPIPGTGARANTEAFF,TGTGCCAGCTCACCGATTCCCGGGACAGGGGCCCGAGCGAACACTGAAGCTTTCTTT
TRBJ1-5,TRBD1,few,TRBV20-1,CSASVSGQGGQPQHF,TGCAGTGCTAGTGTTTCAGGACAGGGGGGTCAGCCCCAGCATTTT
TRBJ2-2,TRBD2,.,TRBV28,CASSLAGGVNPGELFF,TGTGCCAGCAGTTTAGCCGGGGGGGTTAATCCCGGGGAGCTGTTTTTT
TRBJ1-4,TRBD1,.,TRBV18,CASSPEAGGEKLFF,TGTGCCAGCTCACCGGAGGCAGGGGGTGAAAAACTGTTTTTT
TRBJ1-1,.,once,TRBV6-5,CASSYGGGVNTEAFF,TGTGCCAGCAGTTACGGTGGGGGCGTGAACACTGAAGCTTTCTTT